The 9 T cell receptor beta chains given below trace back to one sample, sequenced in a study of T cells expressing NK-cell markers. TCRdb reworked the 5' RACE reads into one entry per CDR3 protein, no DNA. The record lists 400,000 to 450,000 distinct CDR3 sequences, of which the ten most abundant hold roughly 8%. The sequencing input was blood T cells: a sorted CD56 or NKG2C T cell subset, CD4+ or CD8+ T cells, or bulk PBMC T cells (not recorded which). The origin of the receptors is a woman between 18 and 75 years old in good health.

The CDR3: CATKDSGWGYTF. The V and J genes are TRBV10-3 and TRBJ1-2. Germline V gene data show CDR1 as ENHRY and CDR2 as SYGVKD. CDR3 length: 12 amino acids.

The genes are TRBV28 and TRBJ2-1; the D gene TCRdb calls, TRBD2, cannot be checked with no DNA. Germline CDR1 reads MDHEN; CDR2 reads SYDVKM. This CDR3 comprises 16 residues. The CDR3 protein is CASSSSTLASYNEQFF.

J is TRBJ2-3 and V is TRBV30; TCRdb proposes TRBD1, but this gene call is untestable without DNA. This CDR3 has 17 residues. The germline V gene encodes CDR1 GTSNPN and CDR2 SVGIG (reference sequence). The CDR3 here is CAWSSPGAGGWPDTQYF.

The genes are TRBV7-2 and TRBJ2-5; TCRdb names TRBD1, which stays unverified in the absence of DNA. Germline CDR1 reads SGHTA; CDR2 reads FQGNSA. This CDR3 region has 13 residues. CDR3 amino acids: CASSARQGGTQYF.

The rearrangement uses TRBV14 and TRBJ2-7; absent DNA, TCRdb's TRBD1 call cannot be checked. The CDR3 runs 15 residues. Germline CDR1 and CDR2: SGHDN and FVKESK. This CDR3 is CASSLIAALSYEQYF.

This chain joins TRBV20-1 and TRBJ2-7; TCRdb reports TRBD1, a call that lacks DNA to check it against. The CDR3 contains 16 residues. CDR1 DFQATT and CDR2 SNEGSKA come from the germline V gene (reference sequence). Here the CDR3 reads CSAPTMEGGSSYEQYF.

The chain links TRBV6-4 to TRBJ2-1. The CDR3 runs to 12 residues. Germline V CDR1 and CDR2: MRHNA, SNTAGT. The CDR3 region is CASSESGDEQFF.

The CDR3 loop is CASSPRVAGDIYNEQFF. V and J are TRBV4-3 and TRBJ2-1; TCRdb's D call, TRBD2, is unchecked because there is no DNA. The CDR3 length is 17 residues. Germline CDR1 is LGHNA and CDR2 is YSLEER.

The chain is built from TRBV11-2 and TRBJ2-6; absent DNA, TCRdb's TRBD1 call cannot be checked. Germline V gene data show CDR1 as SGHAT and CDR2 as FQNNGV. CDR3 size: 19 residues. The CDR3 here is CASSFVGTGSQSGANVLTF.